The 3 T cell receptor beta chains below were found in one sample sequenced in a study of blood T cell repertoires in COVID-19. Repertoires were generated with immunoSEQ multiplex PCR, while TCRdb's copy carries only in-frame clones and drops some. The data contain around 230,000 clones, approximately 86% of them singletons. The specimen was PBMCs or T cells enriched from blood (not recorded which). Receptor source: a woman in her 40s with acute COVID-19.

The CDR3 bases are TGTGCCAGCAGTTACAGACATTCAGGCTCCTACGAGCAGTACTTC. This sequence encodes CASSYRHSGSYEQYF. The V and J genes are TRBV6-2 or TRBV6-3 and TRBJ2-7; no firm D call. The CDR3 is 15 residues long. V was pared by 2 bases and J by 0 bases, with 11 bases between. CDR1 is MNHEY and CDR2 is SVGEGT in the germline V gene.

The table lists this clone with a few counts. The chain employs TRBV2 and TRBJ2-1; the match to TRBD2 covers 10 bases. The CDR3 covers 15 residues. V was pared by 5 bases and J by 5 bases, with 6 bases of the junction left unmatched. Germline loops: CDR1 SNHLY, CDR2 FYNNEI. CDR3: CASSKRTSGNNEQFF. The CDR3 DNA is TGTGCCAGCAGTAAAAGGACTAGCGGTAACAATGAGCAGTTCTTC.

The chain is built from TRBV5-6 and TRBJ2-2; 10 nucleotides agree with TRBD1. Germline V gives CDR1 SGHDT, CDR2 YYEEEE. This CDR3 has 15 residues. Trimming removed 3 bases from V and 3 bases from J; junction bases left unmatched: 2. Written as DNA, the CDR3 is TGTGCCAGCAGCTGGGGGACAGGGGACACCGGGGAGCTGTTTTTT. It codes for CASSWGTGDTGELFF.